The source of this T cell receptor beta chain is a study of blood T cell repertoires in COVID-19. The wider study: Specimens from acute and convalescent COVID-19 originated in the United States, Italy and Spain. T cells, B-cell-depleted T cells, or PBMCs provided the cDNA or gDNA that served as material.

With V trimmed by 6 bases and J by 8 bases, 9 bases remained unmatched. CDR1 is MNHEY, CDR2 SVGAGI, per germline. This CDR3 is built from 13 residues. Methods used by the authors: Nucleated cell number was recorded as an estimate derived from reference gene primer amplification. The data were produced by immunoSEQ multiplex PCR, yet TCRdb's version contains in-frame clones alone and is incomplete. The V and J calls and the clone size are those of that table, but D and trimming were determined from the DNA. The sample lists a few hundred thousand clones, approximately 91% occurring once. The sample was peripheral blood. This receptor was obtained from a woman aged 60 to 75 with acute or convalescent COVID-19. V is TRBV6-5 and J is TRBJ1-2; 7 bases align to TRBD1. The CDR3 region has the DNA TGTGCCAGCAGACCGGGGACAGTGAGCGGCTACACCTTC. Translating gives CASRPGTVSGYTF.